This T cell receptor beta chain was captured in a study of spatial heterogeneity in lung cancer (dated by TCRdb to between 2018 and 2020). Context from the whole study: Beta-chain transcripts were consistently detected in greater numbers than alpha-chain transcripts, which likely reflected higher beta-chain transcript abundance. At surgery, hundreds of tumor regions, 61 to 75 matched nontumor lung samples and more than 55 PBMC samples were TCR-sequenced for both alpha and beta chains. TCR repertoire features were related to nonsynonymous mutation counts determined by whole-exome sequencing of tumor tissue. In tumor regions, TCR transcript counts showed a strong correlation with a T cell transcriptional module score from matched bulk RNA-seq. TCR alpha and beta repertoires were quantitatively compared across multiple tumor regions, matched nontumor lung and blood in non-small cell lung cancer. In the raw uncorrected reads, each unique combination of TCR and UMI appeared more than ten times on average.

The receptor library was made with 5' RACE. The sequencer was a NextSeq 500. The TCR library protocol attached a unique molecular identifier to each TCR cDNA molecule to allow correction of PCR and sequencing errors. On the authors' methods: TCR identification, UMI-based error correction and CDR3 extraction were all carried out with Decombinator tools. Expanded TCRs were defined as those above a frequency of 2 per 1,000, corresponding to the top 1% of the tumor frequency distribution. Expanded tumor TCRs were classed as regional if statistically deemed absent (corrected P<0.05) from at least one tumor region, otherwise ubiquitous. Renyi diversity was computed with the R vegan package after each repertoire had been subsampled 100 times to 5,000 TCRs. To build CDR3 similarity networks, amino acid triplet string-kernel similarity was used, and CDR3s were connected when their pairwise similarity was above 0.82. The public reads were run again by TCRdb, first through fastp at Q25 and then through MiXCR, and only productive beta chains were kept. Rows matching on CDR3 protein sequence are summarized as one entry with the most common DNA and genes. V and J calls and clone size were set by TCRdb, not the authors. A total of 6,600 or so distinct CDR3 sequences appear in this sample, around 10% of them only once. More than 9% of the sample comes from the top ten.

This specimen's time point label, interpreted: sample taken at primary tumor resection. Samples were obtained from 70 to 85 patients with early-stage, untreated non-small cell lung cancer from the lung TRACERx cohort. For TCR sequencing, whole RNA was extracted from tumor and nontumor lung tissue, or from cryopreserved PBMC samples, and no cell sorting was done. A patient was chosen for TCR sequencing only when enough RNA was available from at least two tumor regions. A lung pathologist reviewed the tumor and adjacent nontumor lung specimens before the specimens were selected. Summary of the overall study and its limitations: Confirming at a functional level the hypothesis that regional TCRs recognize regional mutations was considered to require additional single-cell paired TCR alpha and beta sequencing. The count of ubiquitous expanded TCRs correlated with the count of ubiquitous nonsynonymous mutations, and the count of regional expanded TCRs correlated with the count of regional nonsynonymous mutations. TCR-seq was estimated to cover only roughly 6.8% of tumor T cells for alpha chains and 12% to 15% for beta chains. The tumor nonsynonymous mutation count correlated with the number of expanded alpha and beta TCRs within the tumor.

This clonotype was found a few times. The antigen it recognizes is unknown. No qualities accompany the bases; no much larger clone lies one base away. Based on the germline V gene (reference sequence), the CDR1 and CDR2 sequences are MNHNY and SVGAGI. V is cut by 5 bases and J by 5 bases, and the space between the germline ends is 12 bases. The CDR3, cysteine through phenylalanine, is 13 amino acids long. The kept DNA is CDR3 alone, 39 bases in frame from the first base. The chain couples TRBV6-6 to TRBJ2-5, with an unclear D gene assignment. This TCR was sampled from a female donor with early-stage non-small cell lung cancer. Sequences were derived from lung tumor tissue, sampled at surgery. CDR3 loop: CASSQQSWETQYF. The DNA sequence reads TGTGCCAGCAGTCAGCAATCCTGGGAGACCCAGTACTTC.